A selection of T cell receptor beta chains follows, all from one sample in a study of CD8+ T cells in alopecia areata. Sequencing used immunoSEQ multiplex PCR; TCRdb keeps in-frame clones, though not all of them. The sample has some 180,000 clones; more than 50% are singletons. The specimen sequenced was CD8+ T cells sorted from blood. The receptors here all came from a human donor in good health. CDR3s leave out the opening cysteine and the closing phenylalanine or tryptophan. The order of the fields is J gene, V gene, CDR3 protein.

J: TRBJ2-3
V: TRBV2
CDR3: ASSEGRDTQY

J: TRBJ1-2
V: TRBV29-1
CDR3: SVEDRGYGYT

J: TRBJ1-1
V: TRBV29-1
CDR3: SVEAGLNTEAF

J: TRBJ2-7
V: TRBV29-1
CDR3: SVVGGAFEQY

J: TRBJ1-1
V: TRBV5-1
CDR3: ASSTGPGTEAF

J: TRBJ1-2
V: TRBV11-2
CDR3: ASSFGQNYT

J: TRBJ2-7
V: TRBV29-1
CDR3: SVQGFGSTYEQY

J: TRBJ1-2
V: TRBV25-1
CDR3: ASSVGTGVYGYT

J: TRBJ2-1
V: TRBV5-1
CDR3: ASSMGPYNEQF

J: TRBJ2-7
V: TRBV30
CDR3: AWSVRLYEQY

J: TRBJ2-4
V: TRBV2
CDR3: ASSGRVGIQY

J: TRBJ2-1
V: TRBV15
CDR3: ATSGDGDNEQF

J: TRBJ1-2
V: TRBV6-6
CDR3: ASSPDPYGYT

J: TRBJ2-5
V: TRBV7-2
CDR3: ASSYGDRPYQETQY

J: TRBJ2-3
V: TRBV19
CDR3: ASSIGGGRDTDTQY

J: TRBJ2-1
V: TRBV5-6
CDR3: ASSLITGGAYNEQF

J: TRBJ2-7
V: TRBV4-1
CDR3: ASSQEPGRDEQY

J: TRBJ1-2
V: TRBV6-1
CDR3: ASRNNFLGYT

J: TRBJ1-1
V: TRBV29-1
CDR3: SVEDEGIEAF

J: TRBJ2-1
V: TRBV5-1
CDR3: ASSLAGPYNEQF

J: TRBJ2-5
V: TRBV9
CDR3: ASSASGGALWEETQY

J: TRBJ1-5
V: TRBV27
CDR3: ASSPRQADQPQH